This T cell receptor beta chain emerged from a study of monozygotic twins with inflammatory bowel disease. No T cells were sorted before total RNA was taken from whole blood. There are 17 residues in the CDR3. The germline CDR1 and CDR2 sequences are SGHRS and YFSETQ. Points from the study as a whole: Reduced clonotype sharing with other individuals was observed in IBD patients relative to healthy twins, especially with disease activity.

For every sample, eight separate reactions were used to make cDNA. TCRdb re-called the 5' RACE reads and catalogs CDR3 proteins one per entry, DNA excluded. The sample has some 170,000 distinct CDR3 sequences. On this clonotype: The antigen is undetermined.

Sequencing used blood. This chain joins TRBV5-1 and TRBJ2-7; no DNA is available, so the TRBD2 call from TCRdb remains unchecked. This TCR derives from a human donor with ulcerative colitis or Crohn's disease, or a healthy co-twin of an affected twin (not recorded which). This CDR3 is CASSFLALSSGGYEQYF.